Presented here are 7 T cell receptor beta chains from one specimen sequenced in a study of technical replicates of blood from a handful of donors. Produced via immunoSEQ multiplex PCR; TCRdb's table is partial and in-frame only. The table records almost 70,000 clones, over 75% of them present only once. The sample was PBMCs. These receptors all come from a human donor in good health. Some clones in this sample may be carry-over from other donors' samples.

CDR3 in amino acids: CASSHADPYFSYNSPLHF. The CDR3 coding sequence is TGCGCCAGCAGCCATGCCGATCCTTACTTCTCCTATAATTCACCCCTCCACTTT. The V and J genes are TRBV23-1 and TRBJ1-6, with D unresolved. TRBV23-1 is annotated as an ORF whose role is uncertain. V was trimmed by 6 bases and J by 0 bases, leaving 18 bases between them. The CDR3 has 18 residues.

CDR3 sequence (DNA): TGCGCCAGCAGCCAAGACACCGGGAACACTGAAGCTTTCTTT. It translates to CASSQDTGNTEAFF. The chain couples TRBV4-3 to TRBJ1-1; D is uncertain. V was cut by 0 bases and J by 1 base, with 6 bases left in between. Germline V gene lookup returns CDR1 LGHNA and CDR2 YSLEER. CDR3 size: 14 residues.

This clone showed up just a few times. CDR3 nucleotides: TGTGCTAGTGGTTCGGGCGGGGATCAAGGCAATCAGCCCCAGCATTTT. It is translated as CASGSGGDQGNQPQHF. This chain uses TRBV12-5 with TRBJ1-5; D gene uncertain. Looked up from germline, CDR1 is LGHNT and CDR2 is FRNRAP. Between the trimmed V and J ends, which lost 4 bases and 2 bases, there was a span of 15 bases. CDR3 length equals 16 residues.

V usage is TRBV7-2 and J usage is TRBJ2-1, with 11 bases identical to TRBD2. This CDR3 is 14 amino acids long. The ends lost 3 bases at V and 9 bases at J; junction bases unmatched: 4. Germline V gene data show CDR1 as SGHTA and CDR2 as FQGNSA. CDR3 nucleotide sequence: TGTGCCAGCAGCTTTAGCGGGGGGGCCTTTGAGCAGTTCTTC. The encoded protein is CASSFSGGAFEQFF.

The genes are TRBV10-3 and TRBJ1-1; D remains ambiguous. The CDR3 consists of 14 residues. V was shortened by 4 bases and J by 1 base, with 10 bases between the two germline ends. CDR1 and CDR2 from the germline V gene are ENHRY and SYGVKD. As DNA, the CDR3 is TGTGCCATCAGTGGGGTCCGACAGAACACTGAAGCTTTCTTT. As protein: CAISGVRQNTEAFF.

V gene TRBV6-5 combines with J gene TRBJ2-1, with D uncertain. V gave up 3 bases and J gave up 0 bases, with 12 bases separating them. Germline V gives CDR1 MNHEY, CDR2 SVGAGI. The CDR3 covers 16 residues. CDR3 protein: CASSYSQQSSYNEQFF. The CDR3 region has the DNA TGTGCCAGCAGTTATTCGCAACAGAGCTCCTACAATGAGCAGTTCTTC.

The V and J genes are TRBV18 and TRBJ2-7, with 9 bases aligning to TRBD2. Germline CDR1 KGHSH, CDR2 LQKENI. Unmatched junction bases numbered 6, after V lost 3 bases and J lost 6 bases. The CDR3 spans 14 residues. The CDR3 DNA reads as TGTGCCAGCTCACCGGGACTAGCCCCAGGCGAGCAGTACTTC. This sequence encodes CASSPGLAPGEQYF.